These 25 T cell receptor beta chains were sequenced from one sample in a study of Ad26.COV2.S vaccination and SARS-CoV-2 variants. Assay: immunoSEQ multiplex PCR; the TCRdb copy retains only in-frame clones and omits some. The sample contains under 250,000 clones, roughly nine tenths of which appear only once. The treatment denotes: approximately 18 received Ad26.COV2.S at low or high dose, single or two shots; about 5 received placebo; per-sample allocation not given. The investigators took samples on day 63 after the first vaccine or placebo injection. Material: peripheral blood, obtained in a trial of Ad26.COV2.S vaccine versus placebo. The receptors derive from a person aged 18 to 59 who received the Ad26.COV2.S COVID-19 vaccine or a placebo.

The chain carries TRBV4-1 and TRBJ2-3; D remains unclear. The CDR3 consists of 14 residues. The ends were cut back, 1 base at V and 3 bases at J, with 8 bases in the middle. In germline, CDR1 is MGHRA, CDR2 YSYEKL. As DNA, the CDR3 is TGCGCCAGCAGCCAAGGGTACCAGACAGATACGCAGTATTTT. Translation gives CASSQGYQTDTQYF.

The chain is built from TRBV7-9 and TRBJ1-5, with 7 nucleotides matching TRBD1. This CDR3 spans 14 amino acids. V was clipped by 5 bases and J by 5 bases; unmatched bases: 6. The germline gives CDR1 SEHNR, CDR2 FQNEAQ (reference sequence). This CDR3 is CASSKQGRDQPQHF. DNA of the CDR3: TGTGCCAGCAGCAAACAGGGGCGGGATCAGCCCCAGCATTTT. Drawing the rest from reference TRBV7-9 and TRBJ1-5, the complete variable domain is DTGVSQNPRHKITKRGQNVTFRCDPISEHNRLYWYRQTLGQGPEFLTYFQNEAQLEKSRLLSDRFSAERPKGSFSTLEIQRTEQGDSAMYLCASSKQGRDQPQHFGDGTRLSIL.

CDR3 in DNA: TGTGCAAGTCGCTTGATCGGACAGGGGGACTCTGGGGCCAACGTCCTGACTTTC. This sequence encodes CASRLIGQGDSGANVLTF. V is TRBV12-2 and J is TRBJ2-6; TRBD1, the table's D call, lacks a check against the DNA. TRBV12-2 is marked as a pseudogene. This CDR3 is built from 18 residues.

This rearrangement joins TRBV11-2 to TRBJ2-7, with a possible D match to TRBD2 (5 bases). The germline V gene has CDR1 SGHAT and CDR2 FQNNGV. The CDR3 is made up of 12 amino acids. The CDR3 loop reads CASSRDRTGMNV. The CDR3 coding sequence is TGTGCCAGCAGCCGTGATCGGACTGGGATGAACGTC.

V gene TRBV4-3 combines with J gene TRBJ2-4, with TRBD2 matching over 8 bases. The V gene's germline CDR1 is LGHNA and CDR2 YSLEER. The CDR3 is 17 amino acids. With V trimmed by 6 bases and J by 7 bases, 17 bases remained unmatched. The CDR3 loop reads CASSREARRGGLNIQYF. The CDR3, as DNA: TGCGCCAGCAGTCGAGAGGCCAGACGGGGGGGCCTGAACATTCAGTACTTC.

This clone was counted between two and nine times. The DNA for the CDR3 is TGTGCCAGCAGCCCCAAGGGCGGGGCCTTGGGAGAGACCCAGTACTTC. Translating gives CASSPKGGALGETQYF. J is TRBJ2-5 and V is TRBV5-4; D possibly corresponds to TRBD2 (6 bases). The length of the CDR3 is 16 residues. Per germline, CDR1 SGHNT and CDR2 YYREEE (reference sequence). The V and J ends lost 4 bases and 4 bases respectively, with 20 bases between them.

The CDR3 nucleotides read TGTGCCAGTAGTATAGACAGATACAATGAGCAGTTCTTC. Translated, it gives CASSIDRYNEQFF. This rearrangement joins TRBV19 to TRBJ2-1, with D hard to call. This CDR3 comprises 13 residues. CDR1 LNHDA and CDR2 SQIVND come from the germline V gene (reference sequence). The ends were cut back, 0 bases at V and 4 bases at J, with 4 bases in the middle.

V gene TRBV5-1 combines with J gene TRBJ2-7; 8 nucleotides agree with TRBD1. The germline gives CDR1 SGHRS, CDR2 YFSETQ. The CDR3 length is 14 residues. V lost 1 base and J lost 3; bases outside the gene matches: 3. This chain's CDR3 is CASSLQGAIYEQYF. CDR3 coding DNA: TGCGCCAGCAGCTTGCAGGGGGCAATCTACGAGCAGTACTTC.

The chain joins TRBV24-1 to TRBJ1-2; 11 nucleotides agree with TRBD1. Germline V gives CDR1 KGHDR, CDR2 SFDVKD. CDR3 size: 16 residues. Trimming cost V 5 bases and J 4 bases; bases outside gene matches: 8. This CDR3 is CATSAPGTGGGYGYTF. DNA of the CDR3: TGTGCCACCAGTGCCCCCGGGACAGGGGGAGGCTATGGCTACACCTTC.

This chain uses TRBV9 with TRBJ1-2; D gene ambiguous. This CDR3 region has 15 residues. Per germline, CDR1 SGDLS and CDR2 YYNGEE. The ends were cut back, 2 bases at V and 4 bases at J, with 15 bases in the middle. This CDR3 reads CASSVENSPIYGYTF. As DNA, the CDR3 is TGTGCCAGCAGCGTCGAAAACAGTCCGATCTATGGCTACACCTTC.

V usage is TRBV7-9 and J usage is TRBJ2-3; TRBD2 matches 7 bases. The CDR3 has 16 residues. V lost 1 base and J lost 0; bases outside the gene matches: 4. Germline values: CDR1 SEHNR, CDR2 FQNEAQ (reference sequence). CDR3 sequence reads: CASSLGLAGSTDTQYF. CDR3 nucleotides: TGTGCCAGCAGCTTAGGATTAGCGGGCAGCACAGATACGCAGTATTTT.

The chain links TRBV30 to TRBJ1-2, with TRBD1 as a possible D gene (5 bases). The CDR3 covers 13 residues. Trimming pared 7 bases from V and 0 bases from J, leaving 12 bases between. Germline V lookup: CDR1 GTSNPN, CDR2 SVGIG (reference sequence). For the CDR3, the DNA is TGTGCCTCACACAGGAAAACTAACTATGGCTACACCTTC. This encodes CASHRKTNYGYTF.

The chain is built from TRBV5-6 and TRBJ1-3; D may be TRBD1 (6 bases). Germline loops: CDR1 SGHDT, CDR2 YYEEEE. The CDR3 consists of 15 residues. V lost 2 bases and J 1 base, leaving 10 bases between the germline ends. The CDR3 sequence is CASSFTGKSGNTIYF. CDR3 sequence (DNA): TGTGCCAGCAGCTTCACAGGGAAATCTGGAAACACCATATATTTT.

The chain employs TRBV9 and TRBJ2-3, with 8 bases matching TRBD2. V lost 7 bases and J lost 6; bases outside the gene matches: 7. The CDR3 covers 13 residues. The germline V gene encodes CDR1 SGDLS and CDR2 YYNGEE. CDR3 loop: CASGLASMDTQYF. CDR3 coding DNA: TGTGCCAGCGGACTAGCATCGATGGATACGCAGTATTTT.

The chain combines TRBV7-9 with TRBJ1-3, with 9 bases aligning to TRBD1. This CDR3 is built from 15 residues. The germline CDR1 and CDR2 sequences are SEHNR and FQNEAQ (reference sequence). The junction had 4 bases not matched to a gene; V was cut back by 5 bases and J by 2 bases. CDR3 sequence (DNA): TGTGCCAGCAGCCCAGGACAGGGGCCTGGAAACACCATATATTTT. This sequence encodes CASSPGQGPGNTIYF.

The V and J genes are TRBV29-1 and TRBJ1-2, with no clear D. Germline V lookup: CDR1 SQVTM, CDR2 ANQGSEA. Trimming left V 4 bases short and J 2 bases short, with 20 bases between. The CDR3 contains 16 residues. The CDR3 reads CSVVKVIPFLNYGYTF. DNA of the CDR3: TGCAGCGTTGTTAAAGTCATCCCGTTTCTAAACTATGGCTACACCTTC.

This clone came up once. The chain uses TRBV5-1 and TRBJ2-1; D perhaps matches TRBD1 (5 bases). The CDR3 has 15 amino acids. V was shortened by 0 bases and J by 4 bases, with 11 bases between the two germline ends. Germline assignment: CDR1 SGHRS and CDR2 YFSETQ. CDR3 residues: CASSLGGGVYNEQFF. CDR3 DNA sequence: TGCGCCAGCAGCTTGGGGGGCGGAGTATACAATGAGCAGTTCTTC.

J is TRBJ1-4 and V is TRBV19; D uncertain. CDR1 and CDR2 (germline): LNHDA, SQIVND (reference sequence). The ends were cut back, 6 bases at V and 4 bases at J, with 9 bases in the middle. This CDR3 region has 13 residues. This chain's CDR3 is CASSTWINEKLFF. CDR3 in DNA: TGTGCCAGTAGCACCTGGATTAATGAAAAACTGTTTTTT.

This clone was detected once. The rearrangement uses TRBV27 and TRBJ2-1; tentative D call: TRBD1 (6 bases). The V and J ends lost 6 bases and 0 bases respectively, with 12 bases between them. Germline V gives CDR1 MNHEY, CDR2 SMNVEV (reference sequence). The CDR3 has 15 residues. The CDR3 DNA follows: TGTGCCAGCAGCCCAGACAGGTCCTCCTACAATGAGCAGTTCTTC. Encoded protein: CASSPDRSSYNEQFF.

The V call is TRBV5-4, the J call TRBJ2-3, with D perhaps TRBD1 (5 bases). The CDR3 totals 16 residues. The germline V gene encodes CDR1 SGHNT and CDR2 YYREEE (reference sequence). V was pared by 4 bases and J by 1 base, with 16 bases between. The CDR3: CASSPSGARRTDTQYF. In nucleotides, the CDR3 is TGTGCCAGCAGCCCCAGTGGGGCGCGGCGCACAGATACGCAGTATTTT.

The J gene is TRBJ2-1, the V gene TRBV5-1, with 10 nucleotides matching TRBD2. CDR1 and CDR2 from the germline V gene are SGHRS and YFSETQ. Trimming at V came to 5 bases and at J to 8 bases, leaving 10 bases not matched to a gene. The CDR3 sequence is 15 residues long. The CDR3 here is CASRFLAGEVYEQFF. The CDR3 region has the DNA TGCGCCAGCAGATTTCTAGCGGGAGAGGTATATGAGCAGTTCTTC.

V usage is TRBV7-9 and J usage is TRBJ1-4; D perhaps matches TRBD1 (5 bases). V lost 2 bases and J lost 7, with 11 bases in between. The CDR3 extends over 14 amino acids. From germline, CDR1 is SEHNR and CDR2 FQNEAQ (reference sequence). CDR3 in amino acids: CASSLKVGGEKLFF. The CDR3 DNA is TGTGCCAGCAGCTTAAAGGTCGGGGGTGAAAAACTGTTTTTT.

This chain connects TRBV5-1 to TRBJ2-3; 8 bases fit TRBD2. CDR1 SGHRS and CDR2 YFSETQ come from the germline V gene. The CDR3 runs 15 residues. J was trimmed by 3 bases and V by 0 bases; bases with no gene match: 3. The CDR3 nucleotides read TGCGCCAGCAGCTTGGGCGGGAGGTCGACAGATACGCAGTATTTT. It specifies CASSLGGRSTDTQYF.

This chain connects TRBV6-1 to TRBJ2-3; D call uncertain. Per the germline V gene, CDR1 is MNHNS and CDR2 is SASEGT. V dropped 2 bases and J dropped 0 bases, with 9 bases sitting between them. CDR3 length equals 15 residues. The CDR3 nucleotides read TGTGCCAGCAGTGAATTAGGATCTAGCACAGATACGCAGTATTTT. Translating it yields CASSELGSSTDTQYF.

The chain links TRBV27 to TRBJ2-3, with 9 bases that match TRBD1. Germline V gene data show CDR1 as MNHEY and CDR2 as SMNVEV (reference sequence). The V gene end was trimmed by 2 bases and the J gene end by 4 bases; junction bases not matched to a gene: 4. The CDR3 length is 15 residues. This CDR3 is CASSLPGQGADTQYF. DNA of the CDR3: TGTGCCAGCAGTTTACCGGGACAGGGTGCAGATACGCAGTATTTT.